Below, one T cell receptor beta chain is given with its context. The data stem from a study of blood T cell repertoires in COVID-19. Study in general: Some COVID-19 samples were acute and others convalescent; all came from the United States, Italy and Spain. In each case, the material was cDNA or gDNA derived from T cells, B-cell-depleted T cells, or PBMCs.

In the authors' methods: Reference gene primer amplification gave estimated nucleated cell counts. Here immunoSEQ multiplex PCR was the method, and the copy in TCRdb shows in-frame clones only, minus some. V, J and clone size reflect that table, while D and trimming were determined from the DNA. The repertoire holds 300,000 to 400,000 clones, with 80% to 90% as singletons. Patients from Seattle were sampled longitudinally, starting during active infection. The ends were cut back, 3 bases at V and 8 bases at J, with 17 bases in the middle. The CDR3 length is 15 residues. CDR1 and CDR2 (germline): LGHNA, YSLEER.

The TCR originated in a man younger than 40 with COVID-19, enrolled during active disease. The sample taken for sequencing was peripheral blood. The chain carries TRBV4-3 and TRBJ1-5; weak D call: TRBD1 (5 bases). The CDR3 sequence is CASSHGPSGGEPQHF. The CDR3 DNA sequence: TGCGCCAGCAGCCATGGACCATCGGGGGGGGAGCCCCAGCATTTT.